The 14 T cell receptor beta chains reported below all come from one sample, sequenced in a study of blood T cell repertoires in COVID-19. TCRdb's copy holds only in-frame clones and misses some; the assay was immunoSEQ multiplex PCR. The repertoire holds 270,000 or so clones, with under 90% as singletons. The specimen was peripheral blood. The receptor set was obtained from a woman between 50 and 59 years old who had recovered from COVID-19.

Comment on this clone: Other nucleotide sequences in the sample specify the same CDR3. V usage is TRBV6-1 and J usage is TRBJ2-7; TRBD2 matches 10 bases. The V and J ends lost 1 base and 0 bases, in that order; junction bases with no gene match: 0. The CDR3 has 15 amino acids. Looked up from germline, CDR1 is MNHNS and CDR2 is SASEGT. CDR3 residues: CASSEGTSGSYEQYF. The CDR3 DNA sequence: TGTGCCAGCAGTGAAGGGACTAGCGGCTCCTACGAGCAGTACTTC.

The chain has TRBV15 and TRBJ2-1; tentatively, D is TRBD2 (6 bases). CDR3 size: 16 residues. With 1 base removed from V and 0 bases from J, the gap between germline ends came to 10 bases. Germline V gene data show CDR1 as LNHNV and CDR2 as YYDKDF (reference sequence). This CDR3 reads CATSRADGSSYNEQFF. DNA of the CDR3: TGTGCCACCAGCAGAGCGGACGGGAGCTCCTACAATGAGCAGTTCTTC.

The chain combines TRBV4-3 with TRBJ2-6, with D unresolved. Trimming took 1 base from V and 0 from J, leaving 7 bases between them. This CDR3 has 16 residues. Germline V gene sequence: CDR1 LGHNA, CDR2 YSLEER. CDR3 nucleotide sequence: TGCGCCAGCAGCCAAGGGGCTTACTCTGGGGCCAACGTCCTGACTTTC. Its translation: CASSQGAYSGANVLTF.

Here the CDR3 reads CASSNRGPGDTEAFF. CDR3 DNA sequence: TGTGCCAGCAGCAATAGGGGGCCCGGTGACACTGAAGCTTTCTTT. The rearrangement uses TRBV6-5 and TRBJ1-1; 7 bases agree with TRBD1. The J segment lost 3 bases and the V segment lost 6 bases, leaving 10 bases of the junction unmatched. Germline V lookup: CDR1 MNHEY, CDR2 SVGAGI. The CDR3 runs to 15 residues.

This clone was observed once. The chain's CDR3 is CASSLRQGVLAEPPYEQYF. The CDR3 DNA reads as TGTGCCAGCAGCTTAAGACAAGGGGTCCTAGCGGAGCCTCCCTACGAGCAGTACTTC. The rearrangement uses TRBV7-2 and TRBJ2-7; 7 nucleotides line up with TRBD2. With 2 bases clipped from V and 2 bases from J, the junction kept 18 bases outside the gene matches. Germline CDR1 is SGHTA and CDR2 is FQGNSA. CDR3 length: 19 amino acids. The whole variable domain, filled in from reference TRBV7-2 and TRBJ2-7, reads GAGVSQSPSNKVTEKGKDVELRCDPISGHTALYWYRQSLGQGLEFLIYFQGNSAPDKSGLPSDRFSAERTGGSVSTLTIQRTQQEDSAVYLCASSLRQGVLAEPPYEQYFGPGTRLTVT.

This chain joins TRBV5-1 and TRBJ2-5, with 9 bases matching TRBD1. V lost 4 bases and J lost 0; bases outside the gene matches: 1. There are 14 residues in the CDR3. Germline assignment: CDR1 SGHRS and CDR2 YFSETQ. The CDR3 reads CASSRDRDQETQYF. The CDR3 DNA reads as TGCGCCAGCAGCCGGGACAGGGACCAAGAGACCCAGTACTTC.

For this clone: At one boundary the junction diverges from the germline segment, which might be a read error. The chain has TRBV5-8 and TRBJ2-4; TRBD2 agrees at 12 bases. The CDR3 is made up of 16 amino acids. Germline CDR1 is SGHTS and CDR2 is YDEGEE. DNA of the CDR3: TGTGCCAGCACCTTGGGACTAGCGGGAGCCAAAAACATTCAGTACTTC. This codes for CASTLGLAGAKNIQYF.

V and J are TRBV13 and TRBJ2-1; TRBD2 matches 13 bases. J was trimmed by 15 bases and V by 4 bases; bases with no gene match: 12. Germline lookup yields CDR1 PRHDT and CDR2 FYEKMQ (reference sequence). This CDR3 is 15 amino acids long. The CDR3 bases are TGTGCCAGCAGCTCCCGACCGACTAGCGGGGGGCCCCGGTTCTTC. The encoded protein is CASSSRPTSGGPRFF.

There are many counts of this clone. V usage is TRBV6-1 and J usage is TRBJ1-3; D is uncertain. The CDR3 length is 15 residues. The V gene's germline CDR1 is MNHNS and CDR2 SASEGT. V was shortened by 0 bases and J by 4 bases, with 10 bases between the two germline ends. The CDR3 region is CASSEALDAGNTIYF. As DNA, the CDR3 is TGTGCCAGCAGTGAAGCCCTAGACGCCGGAAACACCATATATTTT.

This sequence joins TRBV7-2 and TRBJ2-7; 8 nucleotides line up with TRBD1. The CDR3 runs 14 residues. CDR1 SGHTA and CDR2 FQGNSA come from the germline V gene. The ends lost 7 bases at V and 0 bases at J; junction bases unmatched: 5. This chain's CDR3 is CASIPTGGSYEQYF. DNA of the CDR3: TGTGCCAGCATCCCCACAGGGGGCTCCTACGAGCAGTACTTC. The full variable domain, rest sourced from reference TRBV7-2 and TRBJ2-7, is GAGVSQSPSNKVTEKGKDVELRCDPISGHTALYWYRQSLGQGLEFLIYFQGNSAPDKSGLPSDRFSAERTGGSVSTLTIQRTQQEDSAVYLCASIPTGGSYEQYFGPGTRLTVT.

The genes are TRBV7-9 and TRBJ2-3; 8 nucleotides align to TRBD2. V was pared by 5 bases and J by 6 bases, with 13 bases of the junction left unmatched. The CDR3 covers 16 residues. Germline CDR1 reads SEHNR; CDR2 reads FQNEAQ (reference sequence). Written as DNA, the CDR3 is TGTGCCAGCAGCCCCGGTGGAGCGGGAGTAGCTGATACGCAGTATTTT. This gives the protein CASSPGGAGVADTQYF.

This clone was detected only once. The chain links TRBV28 to TRBJ2-7; no firm D call. The CDR3 contains 14 residues. The germline gives CDR1 MDHEN, CDR2 SYDVKM. Trimming took 7 bases from V and 2 from J, leaving 15 bases between them. CDR3 sequence: CASIPQQSTYEQYF. DNA of the CDR3: TGTGCCAGCATTCCACAGCAATCAACCTACGAGCAGTACTTC.

This chain links TRBV19 with TRBJ2-7; no clear D gene. The CDR3 is 16 amino acids. CDR1 is LNHDA, CDR2 SQIVND, per germline (reference sequence). The V and J ends lost 1 base and 0 bases respectively, with 13 bases between them. In DNA form, the CDR3 reads TGTGCCAGTAGTATAGTTAAGTCCCTTAGCTCCTACGAGCAGTACTTC. This translates into CASSIVKSLSSYEQYF.

The chain is built from TRBV18 and TRBJ2-1; 13 nucleotides match TRBD2. The V gene's germline CDR1 is KGHSH and CDR2 LQKENI. The CDR3 is 20 amino acids. V lost 4 bases to trimming and J lost 0 bases; unmatched junction nucleotides: 12. The CDR3 DNA reads as TGTGCCAGCTCACTGAGACTAGCGGGGGGCCAAAGTTACTCCTACAATGAGCAGTTCTTC. This translates into CASSLRLAGGQSYSYNEQFF.